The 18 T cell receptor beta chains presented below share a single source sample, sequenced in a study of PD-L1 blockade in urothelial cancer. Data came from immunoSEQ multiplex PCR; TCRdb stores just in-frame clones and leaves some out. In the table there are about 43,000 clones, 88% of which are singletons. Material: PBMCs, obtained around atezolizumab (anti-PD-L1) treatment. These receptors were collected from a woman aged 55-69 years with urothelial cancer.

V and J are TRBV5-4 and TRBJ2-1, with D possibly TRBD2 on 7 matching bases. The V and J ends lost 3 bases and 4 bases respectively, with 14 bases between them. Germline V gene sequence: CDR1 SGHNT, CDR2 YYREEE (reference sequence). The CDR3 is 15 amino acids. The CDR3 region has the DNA TGTGCCAGCAGCTGGGCGGGGGCGGGTTACAATGAGCAGTTCTTC. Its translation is CASSWAGAGYNEQFF.

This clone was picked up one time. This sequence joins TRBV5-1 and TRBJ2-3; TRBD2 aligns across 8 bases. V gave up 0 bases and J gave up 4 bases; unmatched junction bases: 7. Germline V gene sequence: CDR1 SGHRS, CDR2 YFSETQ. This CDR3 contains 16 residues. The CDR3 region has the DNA TGCGCCAGCAGCTTGGCTGTGGCGGGAGGCGCAGATACGCAGTATTTT. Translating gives CASSLAVAGGADTQYF.

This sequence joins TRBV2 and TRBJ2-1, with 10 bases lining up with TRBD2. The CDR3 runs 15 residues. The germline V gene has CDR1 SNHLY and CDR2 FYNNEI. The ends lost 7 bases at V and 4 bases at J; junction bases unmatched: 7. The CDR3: CASNARTSGYNEQFF. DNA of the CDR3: TGTGCCAGCAATGCCCGGACTAGCGGATACAATGAGCAGTTCTTC. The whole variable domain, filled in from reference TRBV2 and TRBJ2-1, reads EPEVTQTPSHQVTQMGQEVILRCVPISNHLYFYWYRQILGQKVEFLVSFYNNEISEKSEIFDDQFSVERPDGSNFTLKIRSTKLEDSAMYFCASNARTSGYNEQFFGPGTRLTVL.

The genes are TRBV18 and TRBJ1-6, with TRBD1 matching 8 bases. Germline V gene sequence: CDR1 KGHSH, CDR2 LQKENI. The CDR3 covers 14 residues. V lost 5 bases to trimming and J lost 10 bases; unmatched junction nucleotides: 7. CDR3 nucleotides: TGTGCCAGCTCAAGACAGGGGCAGGAGTCACCCCTCCACTTT. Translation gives CASSRQGQESPLHF.

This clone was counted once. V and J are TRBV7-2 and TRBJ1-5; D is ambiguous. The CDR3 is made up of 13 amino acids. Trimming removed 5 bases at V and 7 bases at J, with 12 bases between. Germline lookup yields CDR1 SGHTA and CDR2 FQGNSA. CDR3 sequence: CASSPQLYQPQHF. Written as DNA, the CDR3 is TGTGCCAGCAGCCCGCAACTGTACCAGCCCCAGCATTTT. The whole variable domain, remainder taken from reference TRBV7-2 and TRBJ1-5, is GAGVSQSPSNKVTEKGKDVELRCDPISGHTALYWYRQSLGQGLEFLIYFQGNSAPDKSGLPSDRFSAERTGGSVSTLTIQRTQQEDSAVYLCASSPQLYQPQHFGDGTRLSIL.

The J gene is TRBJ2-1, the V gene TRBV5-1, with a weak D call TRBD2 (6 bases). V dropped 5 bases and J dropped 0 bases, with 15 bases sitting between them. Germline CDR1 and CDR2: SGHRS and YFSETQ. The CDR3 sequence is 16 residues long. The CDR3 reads CASRGGYSSSYNEQFF. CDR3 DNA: TGCGCCAGCAGGGGGGGTTATTCAAGCTCCTACAATGAGCAGTTCTTC.

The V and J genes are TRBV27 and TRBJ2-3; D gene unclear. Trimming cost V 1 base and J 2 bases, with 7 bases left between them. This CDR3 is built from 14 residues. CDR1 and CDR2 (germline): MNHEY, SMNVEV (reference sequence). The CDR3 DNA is TGTGCCAGCAGTTTATACAGTTACACAGATACGCAGTATTTT. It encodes CASSLYSYTDTQYF.

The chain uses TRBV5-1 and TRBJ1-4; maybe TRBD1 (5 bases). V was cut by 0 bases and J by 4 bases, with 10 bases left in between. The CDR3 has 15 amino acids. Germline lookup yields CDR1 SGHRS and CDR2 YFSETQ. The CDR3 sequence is CASSLASGVNEKLFF. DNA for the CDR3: TGCGCCAGCAGCTTGGCCTCGGGGGTTAATGAAAAACTGTTTTTT.

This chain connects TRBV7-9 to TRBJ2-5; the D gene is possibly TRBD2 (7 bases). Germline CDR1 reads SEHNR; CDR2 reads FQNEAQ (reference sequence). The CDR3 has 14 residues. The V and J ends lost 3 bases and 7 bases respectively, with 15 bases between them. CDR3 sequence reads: CASSFVGGQGTQYF. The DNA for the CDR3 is TGTGCCAGCAGCTTCGTGGGGGGGCAGGGGACCCAGTACTTC.

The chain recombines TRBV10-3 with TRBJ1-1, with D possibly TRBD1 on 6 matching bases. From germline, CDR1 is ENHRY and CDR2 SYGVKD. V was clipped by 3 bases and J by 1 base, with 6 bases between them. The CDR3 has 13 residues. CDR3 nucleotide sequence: TGTGCCATCAGTGAAGGGGGGAACACTGAAGCTTTCTTT. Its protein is CAISEGGNTEAFF.

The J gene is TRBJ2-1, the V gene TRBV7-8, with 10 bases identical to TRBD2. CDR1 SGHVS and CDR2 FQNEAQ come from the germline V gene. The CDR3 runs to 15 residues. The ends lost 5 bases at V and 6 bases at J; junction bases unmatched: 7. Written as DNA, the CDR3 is TGTGCCAGCAGCCCCCTAGCGGGAGTGAGCAATGAGCAGTTCTTC. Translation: CASSPLAGVSNEQFF. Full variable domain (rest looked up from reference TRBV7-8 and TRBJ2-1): GAGVSQSPRYKVAKRGQDVALRCDPISGHVSLFWYQQALGQGPEFLTYFQNEAQLDKSGLPSDRFFAERPEGSVSTLKIQRTQQEDSAVYLCASSPLAGVSNEQFFGPGTRLTVL.

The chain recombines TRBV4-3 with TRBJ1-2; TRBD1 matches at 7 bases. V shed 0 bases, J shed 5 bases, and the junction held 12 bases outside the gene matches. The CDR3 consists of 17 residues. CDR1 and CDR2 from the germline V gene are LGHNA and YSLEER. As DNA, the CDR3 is TGCGCCAGCAGCCAAGATCGGGCAGCAGGGGGAATTTATGGCTACACCTTC. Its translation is CASSQDRAAGGIYGYTF.

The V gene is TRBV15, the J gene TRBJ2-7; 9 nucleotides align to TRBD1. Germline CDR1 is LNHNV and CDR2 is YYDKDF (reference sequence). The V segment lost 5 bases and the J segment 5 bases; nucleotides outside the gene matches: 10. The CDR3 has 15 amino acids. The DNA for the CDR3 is TGTGCCACCAGCGTCCGGGGACAGGGAACTCACGAGCAGTACTTC. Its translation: CATSVRGQGTHEQYF.

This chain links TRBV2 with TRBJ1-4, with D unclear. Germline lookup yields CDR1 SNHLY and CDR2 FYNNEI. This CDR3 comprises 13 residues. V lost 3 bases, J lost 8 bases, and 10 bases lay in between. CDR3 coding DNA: TGTGCCAGCAGTGAGGAGGGTTGGGAAAAACTGTTTTTT. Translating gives CASSEEGWEKLFF.

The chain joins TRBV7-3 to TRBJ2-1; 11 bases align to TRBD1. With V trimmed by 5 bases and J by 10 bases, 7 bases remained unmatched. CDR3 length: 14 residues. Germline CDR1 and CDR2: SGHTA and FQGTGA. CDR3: CASSPGQGGWEQFF. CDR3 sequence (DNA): TGTGCCAGCAGCCCGGGACAGGGGGGATGGGAGCAGTTCTTC.

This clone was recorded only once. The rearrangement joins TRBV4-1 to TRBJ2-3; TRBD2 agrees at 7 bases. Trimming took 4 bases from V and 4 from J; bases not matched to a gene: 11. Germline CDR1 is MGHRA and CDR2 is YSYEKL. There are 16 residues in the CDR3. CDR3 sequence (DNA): TGCGCCAGCAGCCCCCTCGCGGGGGAAGTTTCAGATACGCAGTATTTT. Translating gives CASSPLAGEVSDTQYF.

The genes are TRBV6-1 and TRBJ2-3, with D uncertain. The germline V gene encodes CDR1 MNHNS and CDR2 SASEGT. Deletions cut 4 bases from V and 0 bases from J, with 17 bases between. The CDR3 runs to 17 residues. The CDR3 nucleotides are TGTGCCAGCAGTGCCCTCGTATGGTTACGGAGCACAGATACGCAGTATTTT. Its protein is CASSALVWLRSTDTQYF.

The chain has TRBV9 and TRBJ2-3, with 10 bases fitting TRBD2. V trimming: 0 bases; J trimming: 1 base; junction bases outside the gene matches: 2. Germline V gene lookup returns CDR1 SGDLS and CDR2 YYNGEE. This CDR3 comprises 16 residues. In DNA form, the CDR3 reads TGTGCCAGCAGCGTAGGCAGCGGGAGGGGCACAGATACGCAGTATTTT. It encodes CASSVGSGRGTDTQYF. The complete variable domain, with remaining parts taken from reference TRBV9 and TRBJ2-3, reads DSGVTQTPKHLITATGQRVTLRCSPRSGDLSVYWYQQSLDQGLQFLIQYYNGEERAKGNILERFSAQQFPDLHSELNLSSLELGDSALYFCASSVGSGRGTDTQYFGPGTRLTVL.